This T cell receptor (beta chain) was captured by sequencing in a study of T-cell memory formation after mild COVID-19. Study summary: The two donors had largely donor-specific TCR clusters.

The V end lost 4 bases, the J end lost 0 bases, and 11 bases lay between the germline ends. The CDR3 loop spans 15 amino acids. The germline CDR1 and CDR2 sequences are SGHNT and YYREEE (reference sequence). Findings of the study overall: Clones that got smaller from day 15 to 85 had even CD4/CD8, while clones growing later tipped toward CD4+. Clones that contracted clustered mainly in CM and EM if CD4+ and in EMRA if CD8+.

TCRdb analysed the 5' RACE reads with MiXCR anew, one entry per CDR3 protein. The table has about 290,000 distinct CDR3 sequences, approximately 15% seen once. This clonotype was recorded at least ten times. Its antigen is as yet unknown. Sequencing input: PBMCs or a T cell subset sorted from them (not recorded which). J is TRBJ2-1 and V is TRBV5-4; D uncertain. The sequence came from a man between 18 and 29 years old who had mild COVID-19 (a few samples of this study predate the infection). Cell type and time point are not known. As DNA, the CDR3 is TGTGCCAGCAGCCCGACTTCCAGCTCCTACAATGAGCAGTTCTTC. Encoded protein: CASSPTSSSYNEQFF.